This TCR beta chain was retrieved from a study of post-analysis software for immune sequencing data. Background on the study: The cohort encompassed relapsing-remitting, secondary progressive and progressive-relapsing multiple sclerosis disease courses.

Study outcomes and limitations: For normalized Chao1 diversity, multiple sclerosis patients scored significantly lower than controls did. Comparison of patients with controls showed roughly five TRBV segments more frequent in patients, TRBV5-6, TRBV5-1 and TRBV20-1 among them.

The TCR beta cDNA libraries contained unique molecular identifiers. TCRdb independently ran MiXCR on the PCR reads; one entry per CDR3 protein. This sample yields more than 350,000 distinct CDR3 sequences, of which roughly 40% are seen a single time; approximately 7.1% belongs to the top ten. For this clonotype: As yet, its antigen is unknown.

V lost 2 bases and J lost 6, with 14 bases in between. CDR3 length equals 15 residues. Germline V gene sequence: CDR1 MNHEY, CDR2 SVGAGI. The sample was blood. The source of this sequence is a girl aged 2 to 9 with multiple sclerosis. The genes are TRBV6-5 and TRBJ2-1; D uncertain. CDR3: CASSYDLRGINEQFF. In DNA form, the CDR3 reads TGTGCCAGCAGTTACGATCTTCGCGGAATCAATGAGCAGTTCTTC.